This T cell receptor (beta chain) was identified in a study of cytomegalovirus exposure and HLA in healthy donors. About the study: A preliminary data release comprised roughly 80 million unique TCRs obtained from HLA-typed donors.

Primers: 60 Vbeta forward and 13 Jbeta reverse. Profiling relied on immunoSEQ multiplex PCR, and the TCRdb table lists in-frame clones only, not all of them. The sample records roughly 160,000 clones, 80% being singletons. Study outcomes and limitations: With later analysis, a missense DCLRE1C variant became linked to TCR beta V- and J-gene trimming. Most CMV-associated TCR beta chains were later found to appear HLA-restricted.

Germline assignment: CDR1 SNHLY and CDR2 FYNNEI. The V gene lost 8 bases and the J gene lost 6 bases, with 25 bases spanning the gap. The CDR3 loop spans 16 amino acids. A word on this clone: The antigen is undetermined.

Participants comprised healthy donors of bone marrow. V gene TRBV2 combines with J gene TRBJ1-2; the D gene is possibly TRBD1 (5 bases). Material for sequencing was PBMCs. This TCR was recovered from a man aged 25 to 40 in good health and CMV-seronegative. In DNA form, the CDR3 reads TGTGCCAGCCAGCGTTTGGGACTTAACAACGAGGATGGCTACACCTTC. It codes for CASQRLGLNNEDGYTF.